The present entry profiles one T cell receptor beta chain with its context. These data belong to a study of blood T cell repertoires in COVID-19. Study-level information: Samples representing acute and convalescent COVID-19 were sourced from the United States, Italy and Spain. PBMCs, B-cell-depleted T cells, or T cells provided the cDNA or gDNA that made up the material.

Per the study methods: Estimated nucleated cell counts came from reference gene primer amplification. This table comes from immunoSEQ multiplex PCR, and its TCRdb copy is limited to in-frame clones, with some not included. V and J calls and clone size are copied from that table; D and trimming were computed from the DNA. The sample carries more than 40,000 clones, around 85% recorded once. The CDR3 extends over 15 amino acids. The germline V gene has CDR1 WSHSY and CDR2 SAAADI. V was shortened by 3 bases and J by 3 bases, with 11 bases between the two germline ends. The chain links TRBV10-2 to TRBJ1-4; D is ambiguous. The clonotype originates from a man aged 50-60 years with acute or convalescent COVID-19. Input material: peripheral blood. CDR3 sequence reads: CASSDARGPNEKLFF. CDR3 coding DNA: TGCGCCAGCAGTGATGCTAGAGGTCCTAATGAAAAACTGTTTTTT.